This is a list of T cell receptor beta chains from one sample in a study of cytomegalovirus exposure and HLA in healthy donors. Assay: immunoSEQ multiplex PCR; the TCRdb copy retains only in-frame clones and omits some. The profile covers about 73,000 clones, with about 95% appearing a single time and around 3% taken by the ten largest. The sequenced sample consisted of PBMCs. The source of these receptors is a man younger than 35 in good health and CMV-seronegative. The CDR3 runs from the conserved cysteine through the conserved F or W. Fields, in order: V gene, CDR3 protein.

v_call: TRBV6-1; cdr3_aa: CASTDRGKGNTIYF
v_call: TRBV9; cdr3_aa: CASSKTGTANEQYF
v_call: TRBV9; cdr3_aa: CASSADGTTYNEQFF
v_call: TRBV2; cdr3_aa: CASRNGQSYGYTF
v_call: TRBV6-5; cdr3_aa: CASSPTWANEQFF
v_call: TRBV6-6; cdr3_aa: CASSPGTGRASEQYF
v_call: TRBV23-1; cdr3_aa: CASSRDRAGPSQYF
v_call: TRBV5-4; cdr3_aa: CASSRKTSGGNYEQYF
v_call: TRBV4-2; cdr3_aa: CASSQGSGRTGGRTDTQYF
v_call: TRBV28; cdr3_aa: CASSVLVTSYEQYF
v_call: TRBV7-8; cdr3_aa: CASSLRGRVTEAFF
v_call: TRBV4-1; cdr3_aa: CASSQNSHNEQFF
v_call: TRBV11-2; cdr3_aa: CASSPGVHEQFF
v_call: TRBV19; cdr3_aa: CASSDRRNYGYTF
v_call: TRBV7-9; cdr3_aa: CASSPYSGTGGEFGYTF
v_call: TRBV7-8; cdr3_aa: CASGLSGTGGDTEAFF
v_call: TRBV5-1; cdr3_aa: CASSPGGGVRTETQYF
v_call: TRBV29-1; cdr3_aa: CSVGQGYSGELFF
v_call: TRBV19; cdr3_aa: CASNRAGNTEAFF
v_call: TRBV18; cdr3_aa: CASSPSVTDTQYF
v_call: TRBV29-1; cdr3_aa: CSVEGQGTDTQYF
v_call: TRBV15; cdr3_aa: CATSRGHPTGLSPYNSPLHF
v_call: TRBV9; cdr3_aa: CASSSRGRDEQYF
v_call: TRBV6-6; cdr3_aa: CATNGGGVETQYF
v_call: TRBV27; cdr3_aa: CASRDRGFLSNQPQHF
v_call: TRBV9; cdr3_aa: CASSRFGQGDLTNYGYTF
v_call: TRBV7-8; cdr3_aa: CASSPGVEKGNMAYNSPLHF
v_call: TRBV7-8; cdr3_aa: CASSLYARDNEQFF
v_call: TRBV9; cdr3_aa: CASSARLTYHGNVLTF
v_call: TRBV29-1; cdr3_aa: CSVEGQELKSSYNEQFF
v_call: TRBV28; cdr3_aa: CASSLLPGASNQPQHF
v_call: TRBV6-5; cdr3_aa: CASSYSRLEGDEAFF
v_call: TRBV2; cdr3_aa: CASSGGQGNQPQHF
v_call: TRBV6-5; cdr3_aa: CASSSWTGDTDTQYF
v_call: TRBV10-1; cdr3_aa: CASSRGNEQFF
v_call: TRBV7-6; cdr3_aa: CASSVGGPNTGELFF
v_call: TRBV4-3; cdr3_aa: CASSQEALPDRVVEQYF
v_call: TRBV2; cdr3_aa: CAGSRGESREQYF
v_call: TRBV14; cdr3_aa: CASSPRLAQGRTDTQYF